The 24 T cell receptor beta chains listed next were all sequenced from one sample in a study of cytomegalovirus exposure and HLA in healthy donors. 13 Jbeta primers and 60 Vbeta primers were used for the PCR. Only in-frame clones appear in the TCRdb table, and some are missing; sequencing was by immunoSEQ multiplex PCR. The data show about 98,000 clones, with 80% to 85% seen just once and roughly 1.5% held by the top ten. Material for sequencing was PBMCs. These receptors all stem from a man between 35 and 55 years old in good health and CMV-seronegative.

The CDR3 region has the DNA TGTGCCAGCAGCTTAGCGCCCGGTCCATACGAGCAGTACTTC. This sequence encodes CASSLAPGPYEQYF. J is TRBJ2-7 and V is TRBV7-2; D gene ambiguous. The ends were cut back, 0 bases at V and 4 bases at J, with 10 bases in the middle. This CDR3 is built from 14 residues. CDR1 SGHTA and CDR2 FQGNSA come from the germline V gene.

CDR3 in DNA: TGTGCCAGCAGCTTCCGGACTAGCCTACTGGAAGATACGCAGTATTTT. This sequence encodes CASSFRTSLLEDTQYF. This rearrangement joins TRBV5-6 to TRBJ2-3, with 8 bases aligning to TRBD2. The V gene end was trimmed by 2 bases and the J gene end by 5 bases; junction bases not matched to a gene: 10. The germline V gene has CDR1 SGHDT and CDR2 YYEEEE. The CDR3 loop spans 16 amino acids.

This clone occurred a few times. The chain has TRBV4-3 and TRBJ1-3; unclear D gene. The germline gives CDR1 LGHNA, CDR2 YSLEER. The CDR3 sequence is 15 residues long. Trimming cost V 0 bases and J 0 bases, with 6 bases left between them. CDR3 amino acids: CASSQDGSSGNTIYF. CDR3 sequence (DNA): TGCGCCAGCAGCCAAGACGGGAGCTCTGGAAACACCATATATTTT.

This clone was counted once. This chain joins TRBV7-9 and TRBJ2-2, with 12 bases fitting TRBD2. The germline CDR1 and CDR2 sequences are SEHNR and FQNEAQ (reference sequence). V was pared by 1 base and J by 7 bases, with 4 bases of the junction left unmatched. The CDR3 covers 16 residues. The CDR3 DNA is TGTGCCAGCAGCTTAGGACTAGCGGGGGCCGGCGGGGAGCTGTTTTTT. It encodes CASSLGLAGAGGELFF.

The J gene is TRBJ1-2, the V gene TRBV2, with 8 bases aligning to TRBD1. The CDR3 covers 14 residues. V lost 4 bases and J lost 5; bases outside the gene matches: 6. Germline lookup yields CDR1 SNHLY and CDR2 FYNNEI. The CDR3 region is CASSGQGAEYGYTF. CDR3 nucleotide sequence: TGTGCCAGCAGTGGGCAGGGGGCAGAGTATGGCTACACCTTC.

The gene calls are TRBV5-4 and TRBJ2-3; 9 bases fit TRBD2. Germline V gene lookup returns CDR1 SGHNT and CDR2 YYREEE (reference sequence). V lost 0 bases, J lost 5 bases, and 10 bases stayed unmatched. This CDR3 is 17 amino acids long. The CDR3: CASSLEGGGARGDTQYF. In DNA form, the CDR3 reads TGTGCCAGCAGCTTGGAAGGCGGGGGGGCTCGGGGAGATACGCAGTATTTT.

The genes are TRBV28 and TRBJ1-1; the match to TRBD1 covers 10 bases. Unmatched junction bases numbered 1, after V lost 3 bases and J lost 3 bases. Germline lookup yields CDR1 MDHEN and CDR2 SYDVKM. This CDR3 is built from 14 residues. The CDR3 DNA is TGTGCCAGCAGTTTGGGACAGGGGTACACTGAAGCTTTCTTT. This translates into CASSLGQGYTEAFF. Full variable domain (missing parts from reference TRBV28 and TRBJ1-1): DVKVTQSSRYLVKRTGEKVFLECVQDMDHENMFWYRQDPGLGLRLIYFSYDVKMKEKGDIPEGYSVSREKKERFSLILESASTNQTSMYLCASSLGQGYTEAFFGQGTRLTVV.

The chain uses TRBV6-6 and TRBJ1-1; tentatively, D is TRBD1 (6 bases). The germline gives CDR1 MNHNY, CDR2 SVGAGI (reference sequence). There are 15 residues in the CDR3. Deletions cut 1 base from V and 8 bases from J, with 17 bases between. The CDR3 here is CASSYYSRGAPEAFF. CDR3 sequence (DNA): TGTGCCAGCAGTTACTATTCTCGGGGGGCGCCGGAAGCTTTCTTT.

This clone was recorded once. The chain carries TRBV7-2 and TRBJ2-3; TRBD1 matches 7 bases. The length of the CDR3 is 16 residues. Losses at the gene ends were 1 base for V and 1 base for J; bases not matched to a gene: 5. The germline V gene has CDR1 SGHTA and CDR2 FQGNSA. The CDR3 loop reads CASSLEAGGGTDTQYF. The CDR3 DNA is TGTGCCAGCAGCTTAGAGGCAGGGGGTGGCACAGATACGCAGTATTTT.

The chain uses TRBV10-3 and TRBJ1-5; D might be TRBD1 (6 bases). V lost 11 bases to trimming and J lost 7 bases, with 21 bases between them. The CDR3 covers 14 residues. Germline V CDR1 and CDR2: ENHRY, SYGVKD. CDR3 amino acids: CAAGRDNRDQPQHF. DNA for the CDR3: TGTGCCGCGGGCCGGGACAACCGGGACCAGCCCCAGCATTTT.

This chain connects TRBV5-5 to TRBJ2-6; 9 bases are shared with TRBD1. The CDR3 consists of 17 residues. V lost 7 bases and J lost 0; bases outside the gene matches: 8. CDR1 SGHKS and CDR2 YYEKEE come from the germline V gene (reference sequence). CDR3 DNA sequence: TGTGCCAGCGCCTCCGGGACAGGGAGCTCTGGGGCCAACGTCCTGACTTTC. This codes for CASASGTGSSGANVLTF.

The rearrangement joins TRBV7-9 to TRBJ2-2; weak D call: TRBD1 (6 bases). V was clipped by 5 bases and J by 7 bases, with 14 bases between them. Germline V CDR1 and CDR2: SEHNR, FQNEAQ (reference sequence). The CDR3 loop spans 14 amino acids. The DNA of the CDR3 is TGTGCCAGCAGCAACACGACAGGTGACGGGGAGCTGTTTTTT. Translated, it gives CASSNTTGDGELFF.

CDR3 in amino acids: CARALAGRRGWPYEQYF. The CDR3 DNA follows: TGTGCCAGGGCTTTGGCGGGAAGACGGGGGTGGCCCTACGAGCAGTACTTC. The chain employs TRBV7-3 and TRBJ2-7, with a weak D call TRBD2 (6 bases). Germline V gives CDR1 SGHTA, CDR2 FQGTGA. V lost 9 bases and J 2 bases, leaving 26 bases between the germline ends. CDR3 length: 17 residues.

The chain employs TRBV14 and TRBJ1-6; 10 bases map to TRBD1. The germline V gene has CDR1 SGHDN and CDR2 FVKESK. Trimming took 5 bases from V and 9 from J; bases not matched to a gene: 7. This CDR3 comprises 15 residues. CDR3 protein: CASSSWTGGGSPLHF. The CDR3 bases are TGTGCCAGCAGCTCTTGGACAGGGGGAGGTTCACCCCTCCACTTT.

J is TRBJ2-1 and V is TRBV11-2; 11 bases are a match to TRBD2. The length of the CDR3 is 16 residues. Germline V gives CDR1 SGHAT, CDR2 FQNNGV. V lost 1 base to trimming and J lost 6 bases; unmatched junction nucleotides: 5. The DNA for the CDR3 is TGTGCCAGCAGCTTAGCGGCTAGCGGGGGGTTCAATGAGCAGTTCTTC. Translating it yields CASSLAASGGFNEQFF.

The chain uses TRBV5-4 and TRBJ2-2; TRBD1 matches 8 bases. Germline V CDR1 and CDR2: SGHNT, YYREEE (reference sequence). This CDR3 spans 15 amino acids. Unmatched junction bases numbered 4, after V lost 4 bases and J lost 2 bases. CDR3 bases: TGTGCCAGCAGCCTCGGACAGGGTAACACCGGGGAGCTGTTTTTT. It is translated as CASSLGQGNTGELFF.

CDR3 DNA sequence: TGTGCCAGCGGGCCGCAGCTCGGTGAAAAACTGTTTTTT. It specifies CASGPQLGEKLFF. The chain recombines TRBV6-5 with TRBJ1-4; D is unresolved. The CDR3 contains 13 residues. Germline CDR1 and CDR2: MNHEY and SVGAGI. Trimming removed 8 bases from V and 7 bases from J, with 14 bases in between.

The genes are TRBV9 and TRBJ2-7, with D maybe TRBD2 (6 bases). The CDR3 loop spans 15 amino acids. V was clipped by 3 bases and J by 0 bases, with 13 bases between them. Germline V CDR1 and CDR2: SGDLS, YYNGEE. CDR3 nucleotides: TGTGCCAGCAGCGGAGGGGACGGGAGCTCCTACGAGCAGTACTTC. As protein: CASSGGDGSSYEQYF.

The V gene is TRBV7-6, the J gene TRBJ2-5; a weak D match, TRBD1 (5 bases). V was trimmed by 1 base and J by 5 bases, leaving 14 bases between them. Germline V gives CDR1 SGHVS, CDR2 FNYEAQ. This CDR3 is built from 15 residues. The CDR3 DNA is TGTGCCAGCAGCTTAGTTTGGGGCCCCGGGGAGACCCAGTACTTC. This codes for CASSLVWGPGETQYF. The variable domain in full, with the rest retrieved from reference TRBV7-6 and TRBJ2-5, is GAGVSQSPRYKVTKRGQDVALRCDPISGHVSLYWYRQALGQGPEFLTYFNYEAQQDKSGLPNDRFSAERPEGSISTLTIQRTEQRDSAMYRCASSLVWGPGETQYFGPGTRLLVL.

This chain links TRBV7-9 with TRBJ2-5; D not resolved. The germline V gene has CDR1 SEHNR and CDR2 FQNEAQ (reference sequence). Trimming pared 4 bases from V and 2 bases from J, leaving 8 bases between. The CDR3 extends over 13 amino acids. The CDR3 sequence: CASSWAGQETQYF. In DNA form, the CDR3 reads TGTGCCAGCAGCTGGGCAGGACAAGAGACCCAGTACTTC.

The J gene is TRBJ2-1, the V gene TRBV27; TRBD2 aligns across 12 bases. J lost 10 bases, V lost 5 bases, and 9 bases had no gene match. The CDR3 runs 15 residues. Germline V lookup: CDR1 MNHEY, CDR2 SMNVEV (reference sequence). DNA for the CDR3: TGTGCCAGCAGTACAACACTAGCGGGGGGATCAGAGCAGTTCTTC. It specifies CASSTTLAGGSEQFF.

CDR3: CASRALAGSTGELFF. The CDR3 nucleotides read TGTGCCAGCAGAGCACTAGCGGGGAGCACCGGGGAGCTGTTTTTT. V gene TRBV2 combines with J gene TRBJ2-2, with 10 bases lining up with TRBD2. The V segment lost 6 bases and the J segment 4 bases; nucleotides outside the gene matches: 5. The CDR3 consists of 15 residues. Germline CDR1 SNHLY, CDR2 FYNNEI.

Only a few counts were recorded for this clone. The chain carries TRBV10-3 and TRBJ2-7; 9 nucleotides match TRBD1. The CDR3 is 13 residues long. Per germline, CDR1 ENHRY and CDR2 SYGVKD. Trimming took 7 bases from V and 3 from J; bases not matched to a gene: 4. The CDR3 nucleotides read TGTGCCATCACTGTGGACAGGGGCTACGAGCAGTACTTC. Amino acid sequence: CAITVDRGYEQYF.

The rearrangement uses TRBV2 and TRBJ2-7, with TRBD2 matching 8 bases. Germline assignment: CDR1 SNHLY and CDR2 FYNNEI. The CDR3 contains 12 residues. V lost 10 bases, J lost 6 bases, and 8 bases stayed unmatched. The DNA for the CDR3 is TGTGCCACTACGGGGGGGCCCGGCGAGCAGTACTTC. It codes for CATTGGPGEQYF. The full variable domain, with the rest looked up from reference TRBV2 and TRBJ2-7, is EPEVTQTPSHQVTQMGQEVILRCVPISNHLYFYWYRQILGQKVEFLVSFYNNEISEKSEIFDDQFSVERPDGSNFTLKIRSTKLEDSAMYFCATTGGPGEQYFGPGTRLTVT.